This T cell receptor (beta chain) was profiled in a study of shared clonotypes between healthy human individuals. Study background: CD4 naive and memory got three plates each, CD8 naive two, CD8 memory one.

CDR1 is LNHDA and CDR2 is SQIVND in the germline V gene (reference sequence). The CDR3 loop spans 15 amino acids. Germline trimming cut 4 bases from V and 5 bases from J; bases unmatched to any gene: 8. Sequencing was performed with immunoSEQ multiplex PCR; in TCRdb, only in-frame clones are kept and a portion is missing. The table includes 2 million to 2.5 million clones, approximately 95% detected once. Material: naive CD4+ T cells sorted from blood. Subset in this sample: CD45RA+ positively selected. J is TRBJ2-7 and V is TRBV19; 10 bases are a match to TRBD1. This clonotype originated in a man younger than 35 in good health. The CDR3, as DNA: TGTGCCAGTAGTACCCGACAGGGGGCTAACCACGAGCAGTACTTC. Translated, it gives CASSTRQGANHEQYF. Full variable domain (rest looked up from reference TRBV19 and TRBJ2-7): DGGITQSPKYLFRKEGQNVTLSCEQNLNHDAMYWYRQDPGQGLRLIYYSQIVNDFQKGDIAEGYSVSREKKESFPLTVTSAQKNPTAFYLCASSTRQGANHEQYFGPGTRLTVT.